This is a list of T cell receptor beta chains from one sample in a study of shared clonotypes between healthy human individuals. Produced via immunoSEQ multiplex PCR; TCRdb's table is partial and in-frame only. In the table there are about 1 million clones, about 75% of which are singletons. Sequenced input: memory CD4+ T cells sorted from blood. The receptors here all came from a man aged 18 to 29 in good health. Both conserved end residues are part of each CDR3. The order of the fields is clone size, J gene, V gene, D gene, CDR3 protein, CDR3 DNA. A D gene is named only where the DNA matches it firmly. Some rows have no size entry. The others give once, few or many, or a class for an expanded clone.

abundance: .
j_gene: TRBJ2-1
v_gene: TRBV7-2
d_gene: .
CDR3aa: CASSLDQGGLSGEQFF
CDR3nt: TGTGCCAGCAGCTTAGACCAGGGGGGCCTTAGTGGTGAGCAGTTCTTC

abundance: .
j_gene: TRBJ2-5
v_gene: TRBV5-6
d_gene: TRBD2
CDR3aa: CASSSIGLAGAEAQYF
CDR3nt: TGTGCCAGCAGCTCGATTGGACTAGCGGGAGCCGAGGCCCAGTACTTC

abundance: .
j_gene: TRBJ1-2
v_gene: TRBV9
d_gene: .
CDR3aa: CASSAGPGTTYGYTF
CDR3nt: TGTGCCAGCAGCGCCGGGCCCGGGACCACTTATGGCTACACCTTC

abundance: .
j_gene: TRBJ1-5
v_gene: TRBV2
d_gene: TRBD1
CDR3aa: CAGGQGSNQPQHF
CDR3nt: TGTGCCGGGGGACAGGGGAGCAATCAGCCCCAGCATTTT

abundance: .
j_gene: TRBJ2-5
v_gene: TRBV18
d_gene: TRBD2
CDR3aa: CASSPNVPGLDPQETQYF
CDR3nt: TGTGCCAGCTCACCAAATGTCCCGGGACTAGACCCGCAAGAGACCCAGTACTTC

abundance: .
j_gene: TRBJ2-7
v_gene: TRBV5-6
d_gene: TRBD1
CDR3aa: CASSSRDRLSYEQYF
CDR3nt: TGTGCCAGCAGCTCCCGGGACAGGCTATCCTACGAGCAGTACTTC

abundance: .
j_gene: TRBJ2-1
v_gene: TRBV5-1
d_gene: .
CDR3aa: CASSLVLGYEQFF
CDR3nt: TGCGCCAGCAGCTTGGTACTGGGATATGAGCAGTTCTTC

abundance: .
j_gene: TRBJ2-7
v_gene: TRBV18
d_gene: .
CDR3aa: CASSPSIDRTNEQYF
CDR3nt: TGTGCCAGCTCACCATCCATAGACCGAACGAACGAGCAGTACTTC

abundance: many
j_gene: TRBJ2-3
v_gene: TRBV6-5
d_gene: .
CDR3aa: CASSDRGSTDTQYF
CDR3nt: TGTGCCAGCAGCGACCGGGGTAGCACAGATACGCAGTATTTT

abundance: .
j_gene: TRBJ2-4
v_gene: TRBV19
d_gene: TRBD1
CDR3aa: CASSTGTGGYDIQYF
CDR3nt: TGTGCCAGTAGTACCGGGACAGGGGGCTACGACATTCAGTACTTC

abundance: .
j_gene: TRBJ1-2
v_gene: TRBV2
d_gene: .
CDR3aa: CASSTLNYGYTF
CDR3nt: TGTGCCAGCAGTACTCTCAACTATGGCTACACCTTC

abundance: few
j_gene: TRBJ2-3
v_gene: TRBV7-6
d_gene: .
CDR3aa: CASSSPGSGSDTQYF
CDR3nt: TGTGCCAGCAGCTCGCCAGGGAGTGGGTCAGATACGCAGTATTTT

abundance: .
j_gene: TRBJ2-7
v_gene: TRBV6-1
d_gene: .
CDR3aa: CASSEGRGRVYEQYF
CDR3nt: TGTGCCAGCAGTGAAGGGCGGGGTAGGGTCTACGAGCAGTACTTC

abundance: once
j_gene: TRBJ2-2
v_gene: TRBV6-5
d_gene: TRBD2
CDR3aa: CASSLAAGAFGELFF
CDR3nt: TGTGCCAGCAGTCTGGCAGCGGGAGCTTTCGGGGAGCTGTTTTTT

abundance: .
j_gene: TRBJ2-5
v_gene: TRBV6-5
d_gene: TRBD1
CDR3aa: CASSMGQGWTETQYF
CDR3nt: TGTGCCAGCAGCATGGGACAGGGGTGGACGGAGACCCAGTACTTC

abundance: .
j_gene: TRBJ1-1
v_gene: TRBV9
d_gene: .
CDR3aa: CASSVGPVNTEAFF
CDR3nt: TGTGCCAGCAGCGTAGGTCCGGTGAACACTGAAGCTTTCTTT

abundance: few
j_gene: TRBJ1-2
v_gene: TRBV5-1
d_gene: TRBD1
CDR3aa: CASSRGQGIYGYTF
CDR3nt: TGCGCCAGCAGCCGGGGACAGGGGATCTATGGCTACACCTTC

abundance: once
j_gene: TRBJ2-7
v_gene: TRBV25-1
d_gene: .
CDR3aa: CASSEGSVYEQYF
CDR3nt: TGTGCCAGCAGTGAAGGTTCTGTCTACGAGCAGTACTTC

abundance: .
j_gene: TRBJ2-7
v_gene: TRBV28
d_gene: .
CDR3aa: CASSLSRGGYPQYF
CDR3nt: TGTGCCAGCAGTTTGTCCAGGGGGGGCTATCCCCAGTACTTC

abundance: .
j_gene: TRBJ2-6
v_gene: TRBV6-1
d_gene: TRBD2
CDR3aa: CASSGGSGANVLTF
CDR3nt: TGTGCCAGCAGCGGGGGGTCTGGGGCCAACGTCCTGACTTTC

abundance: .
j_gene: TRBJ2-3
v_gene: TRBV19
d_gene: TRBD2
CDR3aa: CASFSRRETTDTQYF
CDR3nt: TGTGCCAGTTTCTCGAGGCGGGAGACCACAGATACGCAGTATTTT

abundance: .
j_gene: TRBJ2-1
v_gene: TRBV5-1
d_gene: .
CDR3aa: CASSLVAETYNEQFF
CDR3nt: TGCGCCAGCAGCTTGGTGGCAGAAACCTACAATGAGCAGTTCTTC

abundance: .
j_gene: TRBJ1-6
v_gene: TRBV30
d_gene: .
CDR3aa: CAWRRGRDSPLHF
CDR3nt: TGTGCCTGGAGGAGGGGTAGGGATTCACCCCTCCACTTT

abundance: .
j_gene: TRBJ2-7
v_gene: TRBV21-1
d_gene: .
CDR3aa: CASSRSVAGPTYEQYF
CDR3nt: TGTGCCAGCAGCAGATCGGTAGCGGGCCCAACTTACGAGCAGTACTTC

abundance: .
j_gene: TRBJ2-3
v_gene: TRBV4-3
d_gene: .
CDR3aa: CASSQDLQGLGTDTQYF
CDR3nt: TGCGCCAGCAGCCAAGATTTGCAGGGTTTGGGCACAGATACGCAGTATTTT

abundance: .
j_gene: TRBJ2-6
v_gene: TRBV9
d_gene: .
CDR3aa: CASSVGQGGQFIGANVLTF
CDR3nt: TGTGCCAGCAGCGTAGGGCAGGGGGGCCAGTTCATCGGGGCCAACGTCCTGACTTTC

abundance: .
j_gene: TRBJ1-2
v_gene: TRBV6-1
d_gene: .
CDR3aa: CASSEIRDSYGYTF
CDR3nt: TGTGCCAGCAGTGAAATTCGGGATTCCTATGGCTACACCTTC

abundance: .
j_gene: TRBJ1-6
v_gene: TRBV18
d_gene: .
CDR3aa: CASSPLGRDSPLHF
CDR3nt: TGTGCCAGCTCACCACTCGGGCGCGATTCACCCCTCCACTTT

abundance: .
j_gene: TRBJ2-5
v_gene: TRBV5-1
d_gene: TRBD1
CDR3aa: CASSLTGTVQETQYF
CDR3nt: TGCGCCAGCAGCTTAACCGGGACAGTCCAAGAGACCCAGTACTTC

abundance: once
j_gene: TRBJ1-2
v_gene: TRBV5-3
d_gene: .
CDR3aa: CARSARGGTRYGYTF
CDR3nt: TGTGCCAGAAGCGCCCGGGGTGGGACTCGGTATGGCTACACCTTC

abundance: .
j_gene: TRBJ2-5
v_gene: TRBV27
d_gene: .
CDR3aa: CASRILRQQETQYF
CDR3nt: TGTGCCAGCAGAATTCTTCGACAGCAAGAGACCCAGTACTTC

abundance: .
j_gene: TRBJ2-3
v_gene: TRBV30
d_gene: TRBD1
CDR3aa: CAWSTSGTGGTDTQYF
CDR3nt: TGTGCCTGGAGTACATCCGGGACAGGGGGCACAGATACGCAGTATTTT

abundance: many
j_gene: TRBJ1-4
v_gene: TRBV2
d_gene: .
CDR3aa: CASRGGLNEKLFF
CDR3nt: TGTGCCAGCAGGGGCGGTCTTAATGAAAAACTGTTTTTT